The T cell receptor beta chain under discussion was sequenced for a study of blood T cell repertoires in COVID-19 (dated by TCRdb to between 2020 and 2021). Describing the broader study: Samples covering the acute and convalescent phases of COVID-19 were provided by collaborators in the United States, Italy and Spain. A freely available public database, intended as a resource for researchers studying the immune response to SARS-CoV-2, is where the repertoires were released. The prospective study material was composed of cDNA or gDNA derived from T cells, B-cell-depleted T cells, or PBMCs. The samples were drawn from two sources: the first 160 participants of the ongoing ImmuneRACE study, and 1,200 or so subjects contributed by 6 global collaborators. Deeply sampled blood TCRbeta repertoires from subjects exposed to, actively infected with, or recovered from COVID-19 were included in the dataset. Where available, HLA class I and class II types were taken from metadata supplied by the sample provider and were not determined by assay-based typing. The sample metadata nearly always contained a de-identified subject ID, COVID-19 status, age in years and sex.

The collaborating institutions used their own protocols to collect whole blood in K2EDTA tubes. For TCRbeta analysis, collaborators shipped samples in one of three forms: frozen whole blood, isolated PBMCs, or DNA extracted from either of those sample types. The full study reports these points: The amount of clinical and demographic metadata varied by source and participant and was provided uncurated.

From the cysteine up to the phenylalanine, the CDR3 has a length of 14 residues. The CDR3 DNA has 42 bases and is translated from base 1. In the germline V gene (reference sequence), CDR1 corresponds to LGHDT and CDR2 to YNNKEL. The V end loses 4 bases and the J end loses 4 bases, and a stretch of 11 bases separates them. TCRbeta CDR3 regions were amplified from genomic DNA by means of the immunoSEQ Assay, a bias-controlled multiplex PCR. The published analysis was carried out like this. Within the assay, amplification of reference gene primers was used to estimate how many nucleated cells each sample contained. To quantify the absolute abundance of each unique TCRbeta CDR3 rearrangement, sequence reads were collapsed and filtered. For each sample, productive Simpson clonality was calculated by taking the square root of Simpson's diversity index across productive rearrangements. What TCRdb holds here is the immuneACCESS table cut down to in-frame rearrangements. Part of the clones is not present; checked against another copy, under half of the missing clones reflect an unresolved V gene, and the others are unexplained. From that table come the V and J calls and clone size; the DNA was used to work out D and trimming. The sample has over 110,000 clones on record, about 91% of them singletons. Clones ranked in the top ten supply 25% to 30% of the sample.

With regard to this clone: No cognate antigen has been identified for it. No base quality values were provided; no much bigger clone lies one nucleotide off.

The chain joins TRBV3-1 (or the pseudogene TRBV3-2) to TRBJ1-5, with no confidently assigned D gene. Sequenced sample: peripheral blood. This clonotype was sampled from a human donor in a cohort sampled during active COVID-19. The DNA sequence follows: TGTGCCAGCAGCCGGCTACCGGGGAATCAGCCCCAGCATTTT. The translation is CASSRLPGNQPQHF.